This T cell receptor (beta chain) comes out of a study of early T cells in non-severe SARS-CoV-2 infection. One entry per CDR3 protein results from TCRdb running MiXCR on the 5' RACE reads. The sample yields 65,000 to 75,000 distinct CDR3 sequences, around 10% seen once. The CDR3 covers 13 residues. V was clipped by 5 bases and J by 1 base, with 8 bases between them. The germline V gene encodes CDR1 SQVTM and CDR2 ANQGSEA. This clonotype was seen repeatedly, ten times or more. The sample taken for sequencing was whole blood. This rearrangement joins TRBV29-1 to TRBJ2-2, with D possibly being TRBD2 (5 bases). The sequence derives from an adult who was a healthcare worker with PCR-confirmed SARS-CoV-2 infection or an uninfected control (not recorded which). The CDR3 DNA sequence: TGCAGCGTTTCCCGGGGGAACACCGGGGAGCTGTTTTTT. Its translation: CSVSRGNTGELFF.